This TCR beta chain comes out of a study of identical twins. The germline gives CDR1 SGHAT, CDR2 FQNNGV. This CDR3 has 14 residues. V shed 6 bases and J 6 bases; nucleotides not matched to a gene: 9. TCRdb analysed the 5' RACE reads with MiXCR anew, one entry per CDR3 protein. Of under 400,000 distinct CDR3 sequences listed, approximately 8.7% are singletons. Only a few counts were recorded for this clonotype. The chain links TRBV11-2 to TRBJ2-7; 9 bases are shared with TRBD2. The sequence derives from a woman aged 50 to 65 in good health. The sequencing sample was made of naive T cells sorted from blood. This CDR3 reads CASSHSGRSVEQYF. The CDR3, as DNA: TGTGCCAGCAGTCATAGCGGGAGATCTGTCGAGCAGTACTTC.